These T cell receptor beta chains were read from a single sample in a study of cytomegalovirus exposure and HLA in healthy donors. Generated by immunoSEQ multiplex PCR, the TCRdb table keeps only in-frame clones and is missing some. The data contain about 82,000 clones, roughly 93% of them seen just once; the ten biggest clones take up 0.65% to 0.7%. The sample consisted of PBMCs. Receptors originate from a man between 18 and 29 years old in good health and CMV-seronegative. The CDR3 runs from the conserved cysteine through the conserved F or W. A D gene is named only where the DNA matches it firmly. The size of a clone is reported for some rows only, either as once, few or many, or as a class for expanded clones.

abundance,v_gene,j_gene,d_gene,CDR3nt,CDR3aa
-,TRBV7-6,TRBJ2-1,TRBD2,TGTGCCAGCAGCCCCCGGTGGACTAGCGGGGGGGCAGGTGAGCAGTTCTTC,CASSPRWTSGGAGEQFF
-,TRBV5-1,TRBJ1-1,TRBD1,TGCGCCAGCAGCGGGGACAGGGTTACTGAAGCTTTCTTT,CASSGDRVTEAFF
-,TRBV19,TRBJ1-1,-,TGTGCCAGTAGTATGTGGAGGGGTAACACTGAAGCTTTCTTT,CASSMWRGNTEAFF
-,TRBV11-3,TRBJ1-5,-,TGTGCCAGCAGCTACACAGGGAAACAGCCCCAGCATTTT,CASSYTGKQPQHF
-,TRBV7-6,TRBJ2-1,TRBD2,TGTGCCAGCAGCTTCCGGACTAGCGGGGAGTACAATGAGCAGTTCTTC,CASSFRTSGEYNEQFF
-,TRBV6-6,TRBJ1-5,-,TGTGCCAGCAGCTCCCAAGGTACGGGTGGCAATCAGCCCCAGCATTTT,CASSSQGTGGNQPQHF
-,TRBV11-3,TRBJ1-1,-,TGTGCCAGCAGCTTAGATGGGCAGACGAACACTGAAGCTTTCTTT,CASSLDGQTNTEAFF
few,TRBV11-2,TRBJ2-7,-,TGTGCCAGCAGCTTTTGGGAGGACAGGCCGGGTATCCACGAGCAGTACTTC,CASSFWEDRPGIHEQYF
-,TRBV7-9,TRBJ2-5,-,TGTGCCAGCAGCTTAGTAGAACGTGGAGGTTCGGAGACCCAGTACTTC,CASSLVERGGSETQYF
-,TRBV6-1,TRBJ1-2,-,TGTGCCAGCACCCCTTGGGAGGGGATCCCCTATGGCTACACCTTC,CASTPWEGIPYGYTF